The clone carrying this TCR beta chain was recorded many times. What it recognizes is unknown. In germline, CDR1 is MNHEY, CDR2 SMNVEV (reference sequence). The CDR3 is 14 residues long. V lost 5 bases and J lost 1, with 11 bases in between. These data are taken from a study of type 1 regulatory T cells. Study overall: This in vitro CD4 product, T-allo10, is enriched for Tr1 cells and alloantigen-specific. Study-level results: Type 1 regulatory T cells had a more restricted TCR repertoire than non-type 1 regulatory T cells.

TCRdb used MiXCR to reprocess the reads, holding one entry per CDR3 protein. The sample consists of about 42,000 distinct CDR3 sequences, 10% to 15% of them appearing once. The TCR comes from a human donor in good health. The rearrangement joins TRBV27 to TRBJ1-1; the D is unclear. Source material: cultured non-Tr1 T cells, either the whole culture or a sorted T cell fraction (not recorded which). DNA for the CDR3: TGTGCCAGCAGTCACCGGGGTCAGAACACTGAAGCTTTCTTT. Amino acid sequence: CASSHRGQNTEAFF.